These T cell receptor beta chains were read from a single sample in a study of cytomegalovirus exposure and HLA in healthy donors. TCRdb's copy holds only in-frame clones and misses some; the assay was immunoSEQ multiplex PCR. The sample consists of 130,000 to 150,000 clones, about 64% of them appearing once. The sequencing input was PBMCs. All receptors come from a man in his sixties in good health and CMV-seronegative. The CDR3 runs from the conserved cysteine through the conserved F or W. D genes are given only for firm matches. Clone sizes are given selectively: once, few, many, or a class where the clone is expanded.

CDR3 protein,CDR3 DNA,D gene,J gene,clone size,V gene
CASSLGGQGYDTQYF,TGCGCCAGCAGCTTGGGGGGACAGGGGTACGATACGCAGTATTTT,TRBD1,TRBJ2-3,-,TRBV5-1
CASSFRTNEKLFF,TGTGCCAGCAGTTTTAGAACTAATGAAAAACTGTTTTTT,-,TRBJ1-4,-,TRBV27
CASSAPQGLLHF,TGTGCCAGCAGTGCTCCACAGGGCCTCCTCCACTTT,-,TRBJ1-6,few,TRBV6-6
CAWSVHRQGAGNTIYF,TGTGCCTGGAGTGTACATAGACAGGGAGCTGGAAACACCATATATTTT,TRBD1,TRBJ1-3,-,TRBV30
CASSLGGGANTGELFF,TGTGCCAGCAGCTTAGGAGGCGGGGCGAACACCGGGGAGCTGTTTTTT,-,TRBJ2-2,-,TRBV7-3
CAWSVPWRRDREDEQFF,TGTGCCTGGAGTGTACCATGGAGAAGGGATCGGGAGGATGAGCAGTTCTTC,TRBD2,TRBJ2-1,few,TRBV30
CASSGPRDRSSIYEQYF,TGTGCCAGCAGCGGACCTCGGGACAGAAGTTCGATCTACGAGCAGTACTTC,TRBD1,TRBJ2-7,-,TRBV9
CASSEAANTGELFF,TGTGCCAGCAGTGAGGCAGCGAACACCGGGGAGCTGTTTTTT,-,TRBJ2-2,-,TRBV6-4
CASSIWDSTMNTEAFF,TGTGCCAGTAGTATTTGGGACAGCACCATGAACACTGAAGCTTTCTTT,TRBD1,TRBJ1-1,-,TRBV19
CASSPGTGGNTDNQPQHF,TGTGCCAGTAGCCCTGGGACAGGGGGCAATACGGACAATCAGCCCCAGCATTTT,TRBD1,TRBJ1-5,-,TRBV19
CASSYPNREQYF,TGTGCCAGCAGTTACCCCAACAGAGAGCAGTACTTC,-,TRBJ2-7,-,TRBV6-5
CASSDSRRTSGGYNEQFF,TGTGCCAGCAGTGACTCCCGCCGGACTAGCGGGGGCTACAATGAGCAGTTCTTC,TRBD2,TRBJ2-1,few,TRBV2
CASRGQMNTEAFF,TGTGCCAGCAGGGGACAGATGAACACTGAAGCTTTCTTT,TRBD1,TRBJ1-1,few,TRBV28
CASSPSGRKGTDTQYF,TGTGCCAGCAGTCCTAGCGGGAGAAAGGGGACAGATACGCAGTATTTT,TRBD2,TRBJ2-3,-,TRBV27
CASSPRGGCGAFF,TGTGCCAGCAGTCCAAGGGGGGGATGTGGAGCTTTCTTT,-,TRBJ1-1,-,TRBV7-9
CASSYHRTDQETQYF,TGTGCCAGCAGTTACCATCGGACAGACCAAGAGACCCAGTACTTC,-,TRBJ2-5,few,TRBV27
CASSERGGDGYTF,TGTGCCAGTAGTGAAAGGGGAGGGGATGGCTACACCTTC,-,TRBJ1-2,-,TRBV19
CASRSPTSGKENEQFF,TGTGCCAGTAGATCCCCCACTAGCGGGAAGGAGAATGAGCAGTTCTTC,TRBD2,TRBJ2-1,-,TRBV19
CASSLGTVMNTEAFF,TGTGCCAGCAGTTTAGGGACAGTTATGAACACTGAAGCTTTCTTT,TRBD1,TRBJ1-1,-,TRBV28
CASNRQGRSQPQHF,TGTGCCAGCAATCGACAGGGAAGGTCTCAGCCCCAGCATTTT,TRBD1,TRBJ1-5,once,TRBV27
CASSTRSQGGRNTEAFF,TGTGCCAGTAGTACCCGGTCCCAGGGAGGGAGGAACACTGAAGCTTTCTTT,-,TRBJ1-1,-,TRBV19
CASGRTSGRNNEQFF,TGCGCCAGCGGTCGAACTAGCGGGAGAAACAATGAGCAGTTCTTC,TRBD2,TRBJ2-1,-,TRBV5-1
CASILDRESTEAFF,TGTGCCAGCATCCTAGACAGGGAGAGCACTGAAGCTTTCTTT,TRBD1,TRBJ1-1,-,TRBV6-6
CASSLSSGGTNTEAFF,TGTGCCAGCTCACTGAGTAGCGGGGGGACGAACACTGAAGCTTTCTTT,-,TRBJ1-1,-,TRBV18
CASSLDSREQFF,TGTGCCAGCAGCCTCGACTCCCGTGAGCAGTTCTTC,-,TRBJ2-1,-,TRBV5-8
CAWSVRGGVNIQYF,TGTGCCTGGAGTGTCAGGGGTGGGGTAAACATTCAGTACTTC,-,TRBJ2-4,-,TRBV30
CASSGGLLYQETQYF,TGTGCCAGCAGCGGGGGACTTCTGTACCAAGAGACCCAGTACTTC,-,TRBJ2-5,-,TRBV9
CASSELWTAEAFF,TGTGCCAGCAGTGAATTATGGACAGCCGAAGCTTTCTTT,-,TRBJ1-1,-,TRBV6-1
CASRGQESHEKLFF,TGCGCCAGCAGGGGACAGGAATCCCATGAAAAACTGTTTTTT,TRBD1,TRBJ1-4,-,TRBV5-1
CASSESGQDEKLFF,TGTGCCAGCAGTGAATCGGGACAAGACGAAAAACTGTTTTTT,-,TRBJ1-4,once,TRBV6-1
CASSKTPTRENTEAFF,TGTGCCAGTAGTAAAACCCCGACCCGGGAAAACACTGAAGCTTTCTTT,-,TRBJ1-1,-,TRBV19
CASSYSGTGELFF,TGTGCCAGCAGTTATTCAGGCACCGGGGAGCTGTTTTTT,-,TRBJ2-2,-,TRBV6-6
CAISESGAPVPNTEAFF,TGTGCCATCAGTGAATCAGGGGCGCCGGTCCCCAACACTGAAGCTTTCTTT,-,TRBJ1-1,-,TRBV10-3
CASSLASGRGNEQFF,TGCGCCAGCAGCTTGGCCAGCGGGAGGGGGAATGAGCAGTTCTTC,TRBD2,TRBJ2-1,-,TRBV5-1
CASETGGEVNEQFF,TGTGCCAGCGAGACAGGGGGAGAGGTGAATGAGCAGTTCTTC,TRBD1,TRBJ2-1,-,TRBV28
CASSLGQGLVRANYGYTF,TGTGCCAGCAGCTTAGGACAGGGGTTAGTTCGAGCTAACTATGGCTACACCTTC,TRBD1,TRBJ1-2,-,TRBV9
CASSGMRQGIPYEQYF,TGTGCCAGCTCAGGAATGAGACAGGGGATACCCTACGAGCAGTACTTC,TRBD1,TRBJ2-7,-,TRBV18
CASKGGDGSTDTQYF,TGTGCCAGTAAAGGAGGGGACGGTAGCACAGATACGCAGTATTTT,-,TRBJ2-3,-,TRBV19
CASSESTTGWQPQHF,TGTGCCAGCAGTGAATCTACGACAGGCTGGCAGCCCCAGCATTTT,-,TRBJ1-5,few,TRBV6-1
CSVEIGSRAQYF,TGCAGCGTTGAAATCGGGAGTCGGGCCCAGTACTTC,-,TRBJ2-5,-,TRBV29-1
CASSTGTSGFTDTQYF,TGTGCCAGCAGTACTGGGACTAGCGGGTTCACAGATACGCAGTATTTT,TRBD2,TRBJ2-3,once,TRBV28
CASSPLGGDYGYTF,TGCGCCAGCAGCCCGTTAGGGGGGGACTATGGCTACACCTTC,-,TRBJ1-2,-,TRBV5-1
CASSLGETVIDGYTF,TGCGCCAGCAGCTTGGGTGAGACAGTGATAGATGGCTACACCTTC,-,TRBJ1-2,-,TRBV5-1
CASSSPREPPYNEQFF,TGTGCCAGCAGCTCACCTCGAGAGCCTCCCTACAATGAGCAGTTCTTC,-,TRBJ2-1,few,TRBV7-9
CASSLGQGGTNEKLFF,TGTGCCAGCAGCTTGGGACAGGGCGGGACTAATGAAAAACTGTTTTTT,TRBD1,TRBJ1-4,-,TRBV7-3
CASSKDRAWSSYNEQFF,TGTGCCAGTAGTAAGGACAGGGCCTGGAGCTCCTACAATGAGCAGTTCTTC,TRBD1,TRBJ2-1,few,TRBV19
CAWSASLAGYEQYF,TGTGCCTGGAGTGCCTCACTAGCGGGATACGAGCAGTACTTC,TRBD2,TRBJ2-7,-,TRBV30
CASSVGPGYDEQFF,TGTGCCAGCAGCGTAGGTCCAGGATACGATGAGCAGTTCTTC,-,TRBJ2-1,-,TRBV9
CATHTGTGGFVETQYF,TGCGCCACCCATACCGGGACAGGGGGATTCGTGGAGACCCAGTACTTC,TRBD1,TRBJ2-5,-,TRBV10-2
CASSRTGAGQPQHF,TGTGCCAGCAGCCGAACAGGGGCGGGTCAGCCCCAGCATTTT,TRBD1,TRBJ1-5,-,TRBV27